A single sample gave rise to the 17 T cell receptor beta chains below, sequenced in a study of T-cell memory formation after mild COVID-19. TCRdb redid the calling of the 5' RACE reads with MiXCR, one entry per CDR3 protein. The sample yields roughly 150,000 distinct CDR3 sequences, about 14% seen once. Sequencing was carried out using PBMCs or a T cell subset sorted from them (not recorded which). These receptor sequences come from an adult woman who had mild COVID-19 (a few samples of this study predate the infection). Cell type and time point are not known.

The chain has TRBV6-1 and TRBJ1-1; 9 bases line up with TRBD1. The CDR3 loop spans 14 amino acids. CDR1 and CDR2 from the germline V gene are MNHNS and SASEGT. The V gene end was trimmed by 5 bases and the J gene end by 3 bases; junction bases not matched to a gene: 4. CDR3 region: CASSPDRGYTEAFF. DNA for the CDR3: TGTGCCAGCAGTCCGGACAGGGGCTACACTGAAGCTTTCTTT.

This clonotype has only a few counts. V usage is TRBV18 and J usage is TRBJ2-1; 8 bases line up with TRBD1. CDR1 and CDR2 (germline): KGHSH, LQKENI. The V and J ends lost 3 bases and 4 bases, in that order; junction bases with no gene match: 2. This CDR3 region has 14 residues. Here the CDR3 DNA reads TGTGCCAGCTCACCGAGGACAGGGTACAATGAGCAGTTCTTC. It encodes CASSPRTGYNEQFF.

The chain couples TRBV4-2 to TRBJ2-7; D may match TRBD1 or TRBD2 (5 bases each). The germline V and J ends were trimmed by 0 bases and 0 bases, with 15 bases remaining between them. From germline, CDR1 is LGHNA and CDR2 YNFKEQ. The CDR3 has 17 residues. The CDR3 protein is CASSQDGRVGSSYEQYF. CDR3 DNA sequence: TGTGCCAGCAGCCAAGATGGCAGGGTGGGGAGCTCCTACGAGCAGTACTTC.

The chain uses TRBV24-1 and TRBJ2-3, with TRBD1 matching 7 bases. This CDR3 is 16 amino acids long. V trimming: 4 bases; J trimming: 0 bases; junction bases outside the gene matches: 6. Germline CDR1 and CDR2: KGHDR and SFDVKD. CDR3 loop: CATSDPQGDSTDTQYF. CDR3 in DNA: TGTGCCACCAGTGACCCTCAGGGGGACAGCACAGATACGCAGTATTTT.

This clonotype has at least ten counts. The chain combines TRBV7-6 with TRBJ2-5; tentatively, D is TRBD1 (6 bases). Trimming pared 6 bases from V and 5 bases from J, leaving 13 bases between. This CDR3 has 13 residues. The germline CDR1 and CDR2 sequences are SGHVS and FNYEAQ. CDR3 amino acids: CASRGDNGETQYF. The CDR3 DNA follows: TGTGCCAGCAGAGGGGACAACGGGGAGACCCAGTACTTC.

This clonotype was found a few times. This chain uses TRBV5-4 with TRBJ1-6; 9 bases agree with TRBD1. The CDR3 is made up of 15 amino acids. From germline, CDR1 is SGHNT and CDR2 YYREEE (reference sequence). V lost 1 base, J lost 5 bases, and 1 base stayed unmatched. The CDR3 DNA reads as TGTGCCAGCAGCTTGTACAGGGGGCATAATTCACCCCTCCACTTT. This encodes CASSLYRGHNSPLHF. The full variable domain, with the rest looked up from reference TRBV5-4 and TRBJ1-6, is ETGVTQSPTHLIKTRGQQVTLRCSSQSGHNTVSWYQQALGQGPQFIFQYYREEENGRGNFPPRFSGLQFPNYSSELNVNALELDDSALYLCASSLYRGHNSPLHFGNGTRLTVT.

CDR3 loop: CASSNGRGQETQYF. In nucleotides, the CDR3 is TGTGCCAGCAGCAACGGGCGGGGGCAGGAGACCCAGTACTTC. V gene TRBV7-9 combines with J gene TRBJ2-5; perhaps TRBD2 as D (7 bases). The CDR3 loop spans 14 amino acids. V was pared by 5 bases and J by 5 bases, with 15 bases between. The germline CDR1 and CDR2 sequences are SEHNR and FQNEAQ (reference sequence).

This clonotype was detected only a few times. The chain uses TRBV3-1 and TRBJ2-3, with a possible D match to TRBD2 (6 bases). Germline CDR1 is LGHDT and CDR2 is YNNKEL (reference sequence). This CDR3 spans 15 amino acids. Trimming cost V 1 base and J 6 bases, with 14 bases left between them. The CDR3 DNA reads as TGTGCCAGCAGCCAAGTCCGGGACTTCGGTGATACGCAGTATTTT. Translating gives CASSQVRDFGDTQYF.

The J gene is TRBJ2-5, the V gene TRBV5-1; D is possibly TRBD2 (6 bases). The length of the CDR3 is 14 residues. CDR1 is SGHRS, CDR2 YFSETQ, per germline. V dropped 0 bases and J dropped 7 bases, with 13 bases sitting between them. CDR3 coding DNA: TGCGCCAGCAGCTTGGCCGGGCAGGGAGGGACCCAGTACTTC. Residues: CASSLAGQGGTQYF.

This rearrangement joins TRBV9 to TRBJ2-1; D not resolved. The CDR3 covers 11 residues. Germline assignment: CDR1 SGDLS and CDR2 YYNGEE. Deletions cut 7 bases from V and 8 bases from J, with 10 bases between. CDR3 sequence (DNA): TGTGCCAGCTCCTTCCTGGATGAGCAGTTCTTC. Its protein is CASSFLDEQFF. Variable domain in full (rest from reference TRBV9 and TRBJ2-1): DSGVTQTPKHLITATGQRVTLRCSPRSGDLSVYWYQQSLDQGLQFLIQYYNGEERAKGNILERFSAQQFPDLHSELNLSSLELGDSALYFCASSFLDEQFFGPGTRLTVL.

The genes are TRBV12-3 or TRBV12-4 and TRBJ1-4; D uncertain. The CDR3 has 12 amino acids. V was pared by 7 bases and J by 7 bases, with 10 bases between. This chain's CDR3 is CASNRGSEKLFF. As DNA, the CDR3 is TGTGCCAGCAACCGTGGGAGTGAAAAACTGTTTTTT.

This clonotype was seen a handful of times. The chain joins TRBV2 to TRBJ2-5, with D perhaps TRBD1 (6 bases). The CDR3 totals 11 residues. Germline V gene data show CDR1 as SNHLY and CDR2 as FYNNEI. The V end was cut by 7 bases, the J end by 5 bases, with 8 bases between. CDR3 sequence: CASKRGETQYF. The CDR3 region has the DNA TGTGCCAGCAAAAGGGGGGAGACCCAGTACTTC.

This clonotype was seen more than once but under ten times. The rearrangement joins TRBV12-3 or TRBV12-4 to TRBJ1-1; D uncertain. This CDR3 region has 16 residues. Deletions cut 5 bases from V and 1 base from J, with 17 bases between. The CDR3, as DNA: TGTGCCAGCAGTCCCCTGCCTGGGCCCAAGAACACTGAAGCTTTCTTT. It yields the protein CASSPLPGPKNTEAFF.

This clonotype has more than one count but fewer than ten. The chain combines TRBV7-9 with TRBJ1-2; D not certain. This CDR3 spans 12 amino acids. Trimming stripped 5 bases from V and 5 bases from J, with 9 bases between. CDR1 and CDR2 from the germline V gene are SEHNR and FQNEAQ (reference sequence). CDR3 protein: CASSMLGYGYTF. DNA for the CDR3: TGTGCCAGCAGCATGCTGGGATATGGCTACACCTTC.

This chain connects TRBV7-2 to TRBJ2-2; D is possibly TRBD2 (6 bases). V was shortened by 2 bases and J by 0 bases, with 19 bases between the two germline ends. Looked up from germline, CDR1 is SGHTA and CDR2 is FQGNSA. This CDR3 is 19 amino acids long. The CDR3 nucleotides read TGTGCCAGCAGCTTAAGAGGAAGTAGCGGATACACGAACACCGGGGAGCTGTTTTTT. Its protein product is CASSLRGSSGYTNTGELFF.

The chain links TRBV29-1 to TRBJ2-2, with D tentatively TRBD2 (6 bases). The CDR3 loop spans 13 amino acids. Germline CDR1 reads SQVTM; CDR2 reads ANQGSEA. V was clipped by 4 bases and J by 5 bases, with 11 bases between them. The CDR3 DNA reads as TGCAGCGTTGGCTGGGGGGATACCGGGGAGCTGTTTTTT. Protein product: CSVGWGDTGELFF.

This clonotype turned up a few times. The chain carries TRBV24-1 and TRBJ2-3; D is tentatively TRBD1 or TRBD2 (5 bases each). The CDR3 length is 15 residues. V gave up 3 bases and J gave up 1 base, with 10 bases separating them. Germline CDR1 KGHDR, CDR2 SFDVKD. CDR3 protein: CATSDGVGGTDTQYF. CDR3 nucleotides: TGTGCCACCAGTGATGGAGTGGGGGGCACAGATACGCAGTATTTT.